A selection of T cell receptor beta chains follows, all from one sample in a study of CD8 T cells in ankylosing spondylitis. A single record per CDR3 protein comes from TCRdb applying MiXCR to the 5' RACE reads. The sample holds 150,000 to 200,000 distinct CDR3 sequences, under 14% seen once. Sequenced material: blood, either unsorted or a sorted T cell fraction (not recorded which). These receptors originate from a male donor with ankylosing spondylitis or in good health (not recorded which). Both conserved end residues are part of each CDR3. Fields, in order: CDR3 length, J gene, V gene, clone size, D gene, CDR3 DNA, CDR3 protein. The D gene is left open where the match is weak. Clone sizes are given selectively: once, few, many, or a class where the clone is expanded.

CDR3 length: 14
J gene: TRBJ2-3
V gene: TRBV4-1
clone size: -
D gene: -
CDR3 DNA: TGCGCCAGCAGCTTTGGGGGGCGAGTAGATACGCAGTATTTT
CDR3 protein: CASSFGGRVDTQYF

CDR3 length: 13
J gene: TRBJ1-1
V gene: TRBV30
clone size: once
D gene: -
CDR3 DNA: TGTGCCTGGAGTGTTTGGACAGACACTGAAGCTTTCTTT
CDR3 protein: CAWSVWTDTEAFF

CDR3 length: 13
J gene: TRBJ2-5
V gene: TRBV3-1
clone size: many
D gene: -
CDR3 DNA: TGTGCCAGCAGCCAAGAACACGTGGAGACCCAGTACTTC
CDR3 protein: CASSQEHVETQYF

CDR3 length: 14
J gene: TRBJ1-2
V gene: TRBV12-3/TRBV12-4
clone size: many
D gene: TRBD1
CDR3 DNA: TGTGCCAGCAGTCCGGGACAGGCGGGGTCTGGCTACACCTTC
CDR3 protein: CASSPGQAGSGYTF

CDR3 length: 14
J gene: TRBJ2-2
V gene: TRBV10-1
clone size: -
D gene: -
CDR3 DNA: TGCGCCAGCAGTGAGTTGGGGGGAAGCGGGGAGCTGTTTTTT
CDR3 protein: CASSELGGSGELFF

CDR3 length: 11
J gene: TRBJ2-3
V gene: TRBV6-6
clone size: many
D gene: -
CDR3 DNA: TGTGCCAGCAGTGGTAGGAATACGCAGTATTTT
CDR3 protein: CASSGRNTQYF

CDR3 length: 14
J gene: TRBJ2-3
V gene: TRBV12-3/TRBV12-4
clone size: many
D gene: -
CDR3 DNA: TGTGCCAGCAGTTTAGCCCTAGGTACAGATACGCAGTATTTT
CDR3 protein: CASSLALGTDTQYF

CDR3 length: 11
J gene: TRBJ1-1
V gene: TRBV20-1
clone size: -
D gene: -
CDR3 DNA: TGCAGTGCCGCTAAGAACACTGAAGCTTTCTTT
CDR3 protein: CSAAKNTEAFF

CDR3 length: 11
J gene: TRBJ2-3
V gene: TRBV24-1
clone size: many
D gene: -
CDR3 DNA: TGTGCCACCAGTGCTGGCGGTACGCAGTATTTT
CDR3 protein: CATSAGGTQYF

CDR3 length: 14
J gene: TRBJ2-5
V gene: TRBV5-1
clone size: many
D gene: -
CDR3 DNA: TGCGCCAGCAGCTTGGATAGGGTTCAAGAGACCCAGTACTTC
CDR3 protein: CASSLDRVQETQYF

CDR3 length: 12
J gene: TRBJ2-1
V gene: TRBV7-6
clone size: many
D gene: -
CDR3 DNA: TGTGCCAGCAGCTTAATAGGGACGGAGCAGTTCTTC
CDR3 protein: CASSLIGTEQFF

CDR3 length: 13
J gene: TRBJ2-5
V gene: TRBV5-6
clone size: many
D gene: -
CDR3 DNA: TGTGCCAGCAGCTTGGGGGTCCGAGAGACCCAGTACTTC
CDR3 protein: CASSLGVRETQYF

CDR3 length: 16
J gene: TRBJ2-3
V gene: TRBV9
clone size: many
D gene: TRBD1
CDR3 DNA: TGTGCCAGCATGAGGGGACAGGGGGTTGGCACAGATACGCAGTATTTT
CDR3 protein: CASMRGQGVGTDTQYF

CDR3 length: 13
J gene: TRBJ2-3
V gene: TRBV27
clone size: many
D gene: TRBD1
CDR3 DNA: TGTGCCACCCAGGCGGACAGGGAAGATACGCAGTATTTT
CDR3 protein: CATQADREDTQYF

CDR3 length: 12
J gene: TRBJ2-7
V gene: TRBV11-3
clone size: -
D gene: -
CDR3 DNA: TGTGCCTCCTCTGGCAGATCCTACGAGCAGTACTTC
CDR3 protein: CASSGRSYEQYF

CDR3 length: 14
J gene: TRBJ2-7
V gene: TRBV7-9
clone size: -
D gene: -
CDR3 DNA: TGTGCCAGCAGCTTACCGGGACACATATACGAGCAGTACTTC
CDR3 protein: CASSLPGHIYEQYF

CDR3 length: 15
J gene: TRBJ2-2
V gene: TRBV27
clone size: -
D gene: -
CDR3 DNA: TGTGCCAGCAGTCAAAGACTAGGAGACACCGGGGAGCGGTTTTTT
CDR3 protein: CASSQRLGDTGERFF

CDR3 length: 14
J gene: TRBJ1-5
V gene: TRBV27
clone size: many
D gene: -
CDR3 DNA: TGTGCCAGCAGTTTATCGGGGAGTGATCAGCCCCAGCATTTT
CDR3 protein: CASSLSGSDQPQHF

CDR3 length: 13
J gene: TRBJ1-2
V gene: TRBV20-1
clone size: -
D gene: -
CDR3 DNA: TGCAGTGCTAGACGGACGGCTAACTATGGCTACACCTTC
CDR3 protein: CSARRTANYGYTF

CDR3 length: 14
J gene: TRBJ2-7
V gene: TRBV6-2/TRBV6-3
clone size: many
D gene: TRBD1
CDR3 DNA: TGTGCCAGCATTCTCCACCGGGACAGCTACGAGCAGTACTTC
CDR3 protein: CASILHRDSYEQYF

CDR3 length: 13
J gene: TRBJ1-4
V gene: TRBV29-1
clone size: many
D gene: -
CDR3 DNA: TGCAGCGTTGTGAGCCAGGGAGAGGAAAAACTGTTTTTT
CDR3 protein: CSVVSQGEEKLFF

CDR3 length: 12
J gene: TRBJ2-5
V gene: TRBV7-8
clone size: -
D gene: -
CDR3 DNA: TGTGCCAGCAGCTTACTGAGAGAGACCCAGTACTTC
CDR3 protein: CASSLLRETQYF

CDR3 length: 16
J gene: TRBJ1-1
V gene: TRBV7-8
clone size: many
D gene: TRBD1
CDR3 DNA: TGTGCCAGCAGCTTAGCGCCCGGGACAGTGAACACTGAAGCTTTCTTT
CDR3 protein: CASSLAPGTVNTEAFF

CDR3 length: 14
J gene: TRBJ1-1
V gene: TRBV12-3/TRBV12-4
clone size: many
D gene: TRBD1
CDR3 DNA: TGTGCCAGCAGTTTTGGGACAGCACCCCTGGAAGCTTTCTTT
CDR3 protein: CASSFGTAPLEAFF

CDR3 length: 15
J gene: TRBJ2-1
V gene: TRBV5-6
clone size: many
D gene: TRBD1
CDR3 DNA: TGTGCCAGCAGCTTGAACGGACAGGGGAATAATGAGCAGTTCTTC
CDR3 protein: CASSLNGQGNNEQFF

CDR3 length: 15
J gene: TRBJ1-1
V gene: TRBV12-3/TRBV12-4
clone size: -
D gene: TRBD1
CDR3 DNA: TGTGCCAGCAGTGCCCAAACAGGGGTTAGGACTGAAGCTTTCTTT
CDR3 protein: CASSAQTGVRTEAFF

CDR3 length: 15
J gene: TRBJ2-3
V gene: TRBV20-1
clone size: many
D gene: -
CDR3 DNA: TGCAGTGCTAGAGATGACAGCGATAGCACAGATACGCAGTATTTT
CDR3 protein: CSARDDSDSTDTQYF

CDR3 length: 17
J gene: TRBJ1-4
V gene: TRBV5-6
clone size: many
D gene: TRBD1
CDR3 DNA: TGTGCCAGCAGCACCCGACAGGGAGCCCTAACAATGAAAAAACTGTTTTTT
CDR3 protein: CASSTRQGALTMKKLFF

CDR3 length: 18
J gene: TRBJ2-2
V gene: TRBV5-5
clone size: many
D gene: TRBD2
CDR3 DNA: TGTGCCAGCAGCTCCGGACTAGCGAGATATTCGAACACCGGGGAGCTGTTTTTT
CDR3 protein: CASSSGLARYSNTGELFF

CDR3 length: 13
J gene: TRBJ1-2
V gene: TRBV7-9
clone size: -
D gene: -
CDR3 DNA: TGTGCCAGCAGTGCCTGGGGGGACTATGGCTACACCTTC
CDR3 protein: CASSAWGDYGYTF

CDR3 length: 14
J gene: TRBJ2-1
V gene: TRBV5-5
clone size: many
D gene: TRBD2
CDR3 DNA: TGTGCCAGCAGCTTGTGGGGGGGTACGGCTGAGCAGTTCTTC
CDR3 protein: CASSLWGGTAEQFF

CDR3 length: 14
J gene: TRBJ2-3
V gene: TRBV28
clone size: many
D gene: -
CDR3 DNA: TGTGCCAGCCTCCAGGGGGGGGCGACAGATACGCAGTATTTT
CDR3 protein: CASLQGGATDTQYF

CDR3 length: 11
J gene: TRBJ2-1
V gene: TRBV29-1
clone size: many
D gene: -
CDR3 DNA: TGCAGCGTTATTGATGCGCAGGAGGTGTTCTTC
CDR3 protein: CSVIDAQEVFF

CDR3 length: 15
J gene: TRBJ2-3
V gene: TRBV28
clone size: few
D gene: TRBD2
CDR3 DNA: TGTGCCAGCAGTTTCCGCGGGGGTAGCACAGATACGCAGTATTTT
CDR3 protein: CASSFRGGSTDTQYF